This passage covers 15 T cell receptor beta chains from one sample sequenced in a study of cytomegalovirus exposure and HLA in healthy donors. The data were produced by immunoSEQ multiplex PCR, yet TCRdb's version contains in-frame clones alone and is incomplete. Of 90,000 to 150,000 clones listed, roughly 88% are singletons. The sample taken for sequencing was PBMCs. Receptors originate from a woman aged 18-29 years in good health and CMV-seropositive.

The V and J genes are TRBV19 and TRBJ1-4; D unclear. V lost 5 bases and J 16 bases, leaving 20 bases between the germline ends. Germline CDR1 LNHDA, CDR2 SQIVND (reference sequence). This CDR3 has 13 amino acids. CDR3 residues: CASSPNSGRVGFF. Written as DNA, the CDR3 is TGTGCCAGTAGTCCTAACAGCGGCCGGGTGGGGTTTTTT.

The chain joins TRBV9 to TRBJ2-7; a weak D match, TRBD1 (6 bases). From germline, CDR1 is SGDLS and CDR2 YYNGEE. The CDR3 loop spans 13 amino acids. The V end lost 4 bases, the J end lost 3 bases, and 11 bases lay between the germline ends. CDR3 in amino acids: CASSPSGDYEQYF. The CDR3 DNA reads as TGTGCCAGCAGCCCTTCAGGGGACTACGAGCAGTACTTC.

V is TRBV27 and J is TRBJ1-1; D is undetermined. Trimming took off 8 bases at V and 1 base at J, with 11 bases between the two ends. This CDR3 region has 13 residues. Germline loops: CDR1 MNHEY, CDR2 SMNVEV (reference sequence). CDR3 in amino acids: CASRRFGNTEAFF. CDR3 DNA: TGTGCCAGCCGTCGGTTTGGGAACACTGAAGCTTTCTTT.

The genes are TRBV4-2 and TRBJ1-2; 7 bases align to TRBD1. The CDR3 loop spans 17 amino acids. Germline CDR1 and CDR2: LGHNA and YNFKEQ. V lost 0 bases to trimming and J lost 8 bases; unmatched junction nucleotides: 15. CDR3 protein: CASSQDRSSGGIEGYTF. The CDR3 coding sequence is TGTGCCAGCAGCCAAGATCGCTCGTCAGGGGGAATAGAGGGCTACACCTTC.

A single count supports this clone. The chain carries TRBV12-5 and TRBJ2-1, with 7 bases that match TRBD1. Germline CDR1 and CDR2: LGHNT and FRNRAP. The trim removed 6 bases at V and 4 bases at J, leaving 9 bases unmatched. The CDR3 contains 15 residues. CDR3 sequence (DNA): TGTGCTAGTGGCCCTGGACAGGTGGGGTACAATGAGCAGTTCTTC. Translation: CASGPGQVGYNEQFF.

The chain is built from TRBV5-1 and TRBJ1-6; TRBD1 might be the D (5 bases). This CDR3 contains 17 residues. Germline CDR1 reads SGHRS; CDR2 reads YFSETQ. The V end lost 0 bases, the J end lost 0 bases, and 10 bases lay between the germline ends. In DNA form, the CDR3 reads TGCGCCAGCAGCTTGGGGGGCGACGGCTCCTATAATTCACCCCTCCACTTT. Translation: CASSLGGDGSYNSPLHF.

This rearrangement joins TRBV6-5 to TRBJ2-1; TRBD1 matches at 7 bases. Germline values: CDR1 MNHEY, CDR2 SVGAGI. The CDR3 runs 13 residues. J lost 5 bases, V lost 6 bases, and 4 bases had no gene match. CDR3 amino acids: CASRTTGDNEQFF. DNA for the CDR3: TGTGCCAGCAGGACCACAGGGGACAATGAGCAGTTCTTC.

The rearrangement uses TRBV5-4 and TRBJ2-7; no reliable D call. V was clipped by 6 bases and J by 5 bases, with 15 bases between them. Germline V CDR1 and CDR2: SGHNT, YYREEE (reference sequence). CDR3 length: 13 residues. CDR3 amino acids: CASMSVAEDEQYF. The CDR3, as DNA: TGTGCCAGCATGAGCGTCGCTGAGGACGAGCAGTACTTC.

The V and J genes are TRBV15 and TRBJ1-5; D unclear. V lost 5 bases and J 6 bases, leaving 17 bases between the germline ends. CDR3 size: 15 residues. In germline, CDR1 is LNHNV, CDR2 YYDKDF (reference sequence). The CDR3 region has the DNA TGTGCCACCAGCGAGGTCGGGGTGTTGGCTCAGCCCCAGCATTTT. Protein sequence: CATSEVGVLAQPQHF.

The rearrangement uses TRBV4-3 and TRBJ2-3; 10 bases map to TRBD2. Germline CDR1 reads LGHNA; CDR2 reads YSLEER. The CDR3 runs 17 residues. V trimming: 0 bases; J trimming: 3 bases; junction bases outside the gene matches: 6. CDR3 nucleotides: TGCGCCAGCAGCCAAGAGGGTCCTAGCGGGAGTACAGATACGCAGTATTTT. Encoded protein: CASSQEGPSGSTDTQYF.

The CDR3 loop reads CSVDEGAGYGYTF. The CDR3 region has the DNA TGCAGCGTTGATGAGGGGGCAGGCTATGGCTACACCTTC. This chain connects TRBV29-1 to TRBJ1-2, with 7 bases aligning to TRBD1. This CDR3 is built from 13 residues. Germline CDR1 is SQVTM and CDR2 is ANQGSEA. V was pared by 3 bases and J by 4 bases, with 5 bases of the junction left unmatched.

CDR3 nucleotides: TGCGCCAGCAGCCAAGGGGTCGGCAGGGGAGGGAGTGGCTACACCTTC. Amino acids: CASSQGVGRGGSGYTF. The J gene is TRBJ1-2, the V gene TRBV4-1; D might be TRBD1 (6 bases). The CDR3 contains 16 residues. V lost 1 base, J lost 7 bases, and 19 bases lay in between. Germline V gene sequence: CDR1 MGHRA, CDR2 YSYEKL.

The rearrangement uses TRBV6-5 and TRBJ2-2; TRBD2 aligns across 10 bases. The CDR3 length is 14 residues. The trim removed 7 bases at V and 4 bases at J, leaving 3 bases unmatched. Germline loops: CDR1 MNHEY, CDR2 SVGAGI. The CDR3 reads CASKRGGVTGELFF. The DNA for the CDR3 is TGTGCCAGCAAGCGGGGGGGCGTCACCGGGGAGCTGTTTTTT.

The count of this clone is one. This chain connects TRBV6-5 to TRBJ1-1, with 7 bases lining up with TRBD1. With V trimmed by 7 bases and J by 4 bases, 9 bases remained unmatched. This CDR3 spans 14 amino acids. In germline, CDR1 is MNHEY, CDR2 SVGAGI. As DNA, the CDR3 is TGTGCCAGCACCACTAGGGGGCCCAGCACTGAAGCTTTCTTT. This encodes CASTTRGPSTEAFF.

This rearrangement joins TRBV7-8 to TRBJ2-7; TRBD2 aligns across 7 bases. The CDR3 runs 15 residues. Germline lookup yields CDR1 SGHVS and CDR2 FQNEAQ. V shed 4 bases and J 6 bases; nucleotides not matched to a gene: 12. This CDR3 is CASSYGTTLVGEQYF. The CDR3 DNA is TGTGCCAGCAGCTACGGGACTACCCTCGTAGGCGAGCAGTACTTC.